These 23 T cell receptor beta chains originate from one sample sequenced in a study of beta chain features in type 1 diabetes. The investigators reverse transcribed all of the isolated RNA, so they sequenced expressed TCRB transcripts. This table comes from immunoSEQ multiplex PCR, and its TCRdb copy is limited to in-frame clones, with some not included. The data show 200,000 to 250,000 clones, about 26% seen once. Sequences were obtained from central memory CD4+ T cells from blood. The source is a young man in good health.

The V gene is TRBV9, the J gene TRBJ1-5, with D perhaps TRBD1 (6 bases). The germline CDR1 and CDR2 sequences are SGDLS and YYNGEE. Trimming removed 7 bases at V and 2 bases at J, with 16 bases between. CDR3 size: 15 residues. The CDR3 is CASFQRGGCNQPQHF. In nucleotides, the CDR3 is TGTGCCAGCTTCCAGAGGGGGGGCTGCAATCAGCCCCAGCATTTT.

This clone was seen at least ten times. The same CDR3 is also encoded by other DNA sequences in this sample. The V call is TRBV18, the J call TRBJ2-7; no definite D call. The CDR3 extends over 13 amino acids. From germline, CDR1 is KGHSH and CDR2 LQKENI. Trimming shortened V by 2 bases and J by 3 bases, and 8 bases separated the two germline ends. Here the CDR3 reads CASSPSAGYEQYF. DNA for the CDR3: TGTGCCAGCTCACCAAGCGCCGGCTACGAGCAGTACTTC.

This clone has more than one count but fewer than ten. As DNA, the CDR3 is TGCAGCGTTGGGGCAGCGCCTGATGAAAAACTGTTTTTT. Translated: CSVGAAPDEKLFF. V is TRBV29-1 and J is TRBJ1-4; D gene ambiguous. Germline V gene sequence: CDR1 SQVTM, CDR2 ANQGSEA. The CDR3 spans 13 residues. Trimming took 4 bases from V and 6 from J, leaving 12 bases between them.

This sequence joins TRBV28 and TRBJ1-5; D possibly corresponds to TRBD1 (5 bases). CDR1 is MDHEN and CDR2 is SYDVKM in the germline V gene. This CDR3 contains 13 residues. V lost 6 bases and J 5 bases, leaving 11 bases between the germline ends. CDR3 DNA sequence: TGTGCCAGCAGGGCAGGGTGGGATCAGCCCCAGCATTTT. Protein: CASRAGWDQPQHF.

The CDR3 DNA follows: TGTGCCAGCGTACAGGGGGCAGGCAATCAGCCCCAGCATTTT. Translating gives CASVQGAGNQPQHF. J is TRBJ1-5 and V is TRBV28; the match to TRBD1 covers 9 bases. V was clipped by 8 bases and J by 2 bases; unmatched bases: 4. The CDR3 spans 14 residues. Per germline, CDR1 MDHEN and CDR2 SYDVKM.

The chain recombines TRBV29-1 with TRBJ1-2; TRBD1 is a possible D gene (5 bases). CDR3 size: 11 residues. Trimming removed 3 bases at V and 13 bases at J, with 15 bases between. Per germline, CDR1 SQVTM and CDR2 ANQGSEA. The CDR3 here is CSVDEAGTSTF. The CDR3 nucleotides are TGCAGCGTTGATGAGGCAGGGACGAGCACCTTC.

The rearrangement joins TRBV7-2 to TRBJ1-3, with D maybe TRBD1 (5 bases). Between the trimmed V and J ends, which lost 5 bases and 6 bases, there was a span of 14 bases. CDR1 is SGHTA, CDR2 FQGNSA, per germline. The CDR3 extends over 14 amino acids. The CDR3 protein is CASSPGTSQNTIYF. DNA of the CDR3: TGTGCCAGCAGCCCCGGGACCTCCCAAAACACCATATATTTT.

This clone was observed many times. The CDR3 loop is CASSLRSGTRETQYF. The CDR3 DNA follows: TGTGCCAGCAGCCTACGCTCCGGGACCAGAGAGACCCAGTACTTC. The chain employs TRBV5-6 and TRBJ2-5; tentatively, D is TRBD1 or TRBD2 (5 bases each). CDR3 length equals 15 residues. The V gene's germline CDR1 is SGHDT and CDR2 YYEEEE. Trimming left V 4 bases short and J 4 bases short, with 17 bases between.

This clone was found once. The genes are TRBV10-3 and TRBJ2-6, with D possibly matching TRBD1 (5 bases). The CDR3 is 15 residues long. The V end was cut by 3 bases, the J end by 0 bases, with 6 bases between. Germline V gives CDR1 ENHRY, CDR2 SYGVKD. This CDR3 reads CAISEGDSGANVLTF. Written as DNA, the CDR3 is TGTGCCATCAGTGAAGGGGACTCTGGGGCCAACGTCCTGACTTTC.

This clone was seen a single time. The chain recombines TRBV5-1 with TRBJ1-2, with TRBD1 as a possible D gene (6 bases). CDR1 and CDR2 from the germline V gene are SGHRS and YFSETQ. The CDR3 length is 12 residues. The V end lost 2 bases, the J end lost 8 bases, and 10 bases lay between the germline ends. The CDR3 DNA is TGCGCCAGCAGCTTCGGGGGCCCCGGCTACACCTTC. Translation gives CASSFGGPGYTF.

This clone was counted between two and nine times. The CDR3 reads CASSLGLSPSQETQYF. CDR3 nucleotides: TGTGCCAGCAGCTTAGGCCTTAGCCCTTCCCAAGAGACCCAGTACTTC. This sequence joins TRBV7-2 and TRBJ2-5; D unresolved. The V gene lost 1 base and the J gene lost 1 base, with 13 bases spanning the gap. CDR1 and CDR2 (germline): SGHTA, FQGNSA. CDR3 size: 16 residues.

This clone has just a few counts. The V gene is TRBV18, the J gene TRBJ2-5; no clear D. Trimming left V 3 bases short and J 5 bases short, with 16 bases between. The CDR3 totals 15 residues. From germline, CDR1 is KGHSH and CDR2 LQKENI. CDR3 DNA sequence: TGTGCCAGCTCACCGGGCCTTAGGCCAACGGAGACCCAGTACTTC. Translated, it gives CASSPGLRPTETQYF.

CDR3 in amino acids: CASSFRHSGANVLTF. The CDR3, as DNA: TGTGCCAGCAGCTTTCGGCACTCTGGGGCCAACGTCCTGACTTTC. V usage is TRBV5-5 and J usage is TRBJ2-6; D unclear. Germline CDR1 is SGHKS and CDR2 is YYEKEE (reference sequence). The V end lost 2 bases, the J end lost 0 bases, and 6 bases lay between the germline ends. This CDR3 region has 15 residues.

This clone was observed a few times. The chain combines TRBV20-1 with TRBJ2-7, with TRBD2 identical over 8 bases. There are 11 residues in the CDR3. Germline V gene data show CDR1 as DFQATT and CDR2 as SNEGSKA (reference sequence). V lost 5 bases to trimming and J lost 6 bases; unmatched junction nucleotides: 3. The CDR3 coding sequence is TGCAGTGCTCATAGCGGGACCGAGCAGTACTTC. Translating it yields CSAHSGTEQYF.

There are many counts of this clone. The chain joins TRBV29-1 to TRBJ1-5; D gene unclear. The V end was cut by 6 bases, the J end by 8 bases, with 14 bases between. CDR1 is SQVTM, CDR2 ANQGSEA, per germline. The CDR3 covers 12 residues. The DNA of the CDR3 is TGCAGCGTCGTAGACCCCGGCAAGCCCCAGCATTTT. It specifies CSVVDPGKPQHF. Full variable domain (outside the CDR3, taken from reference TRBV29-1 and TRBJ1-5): SAVISQKPSRDICQRGTSLTIQCQVDSQVTMMFWYRQQPGQSLTLIATANQGSEATYESGFVIDKFPISRPNLTFSTLTVSNMSPEDSSIYLCSVVDPGKPQHFGDGTRLSIL.

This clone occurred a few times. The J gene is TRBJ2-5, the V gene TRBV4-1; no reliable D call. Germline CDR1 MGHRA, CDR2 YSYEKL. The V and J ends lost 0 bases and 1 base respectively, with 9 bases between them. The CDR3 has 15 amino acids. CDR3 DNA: TGCGCCAGCAGCCAAGATTGGCTATCCCAAGAGACCCAGTACTTC. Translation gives CASSQDWLSQETQYF.

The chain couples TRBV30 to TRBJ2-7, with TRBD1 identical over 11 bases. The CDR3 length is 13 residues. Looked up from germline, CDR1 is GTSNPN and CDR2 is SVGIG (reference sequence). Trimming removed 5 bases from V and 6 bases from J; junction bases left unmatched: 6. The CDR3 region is CAWSRDRGSEQYF. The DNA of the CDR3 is TGTGCCTGGTCCCGGGACAGGGGGTCCGAGCAGTACTTC.

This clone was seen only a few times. DNA for the CDR3: TGCGCCAGCAGCCAAGAACTTAACCACAGGTACGAGCAGTACTTC. Translation gives CASSQELNHRYEQYF. The gene calls are TRBV4-3 and TRBJ2-7, with D tentatively TRBD1 (5 bases). Germline assignment: CDR1 LGHNA and CDR2 YSLEER. This CDR3 is 15 amino acids long. Between the trimmed V and J ends, which lost 0 bases and 4 bases, there was a span of 13 bases.

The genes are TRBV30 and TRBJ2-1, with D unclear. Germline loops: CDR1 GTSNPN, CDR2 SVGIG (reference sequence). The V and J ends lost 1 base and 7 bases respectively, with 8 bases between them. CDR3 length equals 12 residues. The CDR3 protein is CAWSGDGNEQFF. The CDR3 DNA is TGTGCCTGGAGTGGCGATGGGAATGAGCAGTTCTTC.

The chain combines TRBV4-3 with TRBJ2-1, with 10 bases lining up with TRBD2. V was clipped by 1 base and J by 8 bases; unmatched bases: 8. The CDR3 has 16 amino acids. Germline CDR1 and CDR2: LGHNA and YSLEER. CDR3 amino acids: CASSQGLAGVLYEQFF. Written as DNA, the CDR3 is TGCGCCAGCAGCCAAGGGCTAGCGGGAGTATTGTATGAGCAGTTCTTC.

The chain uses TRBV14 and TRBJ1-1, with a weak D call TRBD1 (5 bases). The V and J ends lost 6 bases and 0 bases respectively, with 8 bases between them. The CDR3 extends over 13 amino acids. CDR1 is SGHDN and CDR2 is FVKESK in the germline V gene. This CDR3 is CASRQGLNTEAFF. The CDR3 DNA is TGTGCCAGCAGGCAGGGATTGAACACTGAAGCTTTCTTT.

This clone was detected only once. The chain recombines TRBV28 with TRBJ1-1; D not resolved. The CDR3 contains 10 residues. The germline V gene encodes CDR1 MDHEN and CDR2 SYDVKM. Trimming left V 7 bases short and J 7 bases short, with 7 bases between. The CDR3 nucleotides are TGTGCCAGCATTCAGGTTGAAGCTTTCTTT. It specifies CASIQVEAFF. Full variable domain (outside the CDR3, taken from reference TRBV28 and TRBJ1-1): DVKVTQSSRYLVKRTGEKVFLECVQDMDHENMFWYRQDPGLGLRLIYFSYDVKMKEKGDIPEGYSVSREKKERFSLILESASTNQTSMYLCASIQVEAFFGQGTRLTVV.

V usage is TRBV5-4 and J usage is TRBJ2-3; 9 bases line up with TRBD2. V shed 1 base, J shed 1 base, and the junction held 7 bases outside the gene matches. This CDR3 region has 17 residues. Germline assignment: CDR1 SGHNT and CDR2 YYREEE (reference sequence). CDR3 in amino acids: CASSLYLAGVGTDTQYF. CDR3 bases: TGTGCCAGCAGCTTGTACTTAGCGGGAGTCGGCACAGATACGCAGTATTTT. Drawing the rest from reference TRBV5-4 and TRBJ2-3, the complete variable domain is ETGVTQSPTHLIKTRGQQVTLRCSSQSGHNTVSWYQQALGQGPQFIFQYYREEENGRGNFPPRFSGLQFPNYSSELNVNALELDDSALYLCASSLYLAGVGTDTQYFGPGTRLTVL.